This T cell receptor beta chain was recorded in a study of T cell changes during pregnancy in multiple sclerosis. The CDR3 is made up of 14 amino acids. V was pared by 5 bases and J by 4 bases, with 6 bases of the junction left unmatched. Germline CDR1 is SGDLS and CDR2 is YYNGEE. Using immunoSEQ multiplex PCR, the repertoire was profiled, and TCRdb retains in-frame clones only, with some absent. The table includes more than 30,000 clones, around 90% detected once. Here the sequenced sample was CD4+ T cells from peripheral blood mononuclear cells, taken in the third trimester of pregnancy. The rearrangement joins TRBV9 to TRBJ1-2; TRBD1 aligns across 9 bases. The receptor's source is a female donor in good health, enrolled as a control in a pregnancy study. DNA of the CDR3: TGTGCCAGCAGACCTGGGGACAGGGCCTATGGCTACACCTTC. Translation: CASRPGDRAYGYTF.